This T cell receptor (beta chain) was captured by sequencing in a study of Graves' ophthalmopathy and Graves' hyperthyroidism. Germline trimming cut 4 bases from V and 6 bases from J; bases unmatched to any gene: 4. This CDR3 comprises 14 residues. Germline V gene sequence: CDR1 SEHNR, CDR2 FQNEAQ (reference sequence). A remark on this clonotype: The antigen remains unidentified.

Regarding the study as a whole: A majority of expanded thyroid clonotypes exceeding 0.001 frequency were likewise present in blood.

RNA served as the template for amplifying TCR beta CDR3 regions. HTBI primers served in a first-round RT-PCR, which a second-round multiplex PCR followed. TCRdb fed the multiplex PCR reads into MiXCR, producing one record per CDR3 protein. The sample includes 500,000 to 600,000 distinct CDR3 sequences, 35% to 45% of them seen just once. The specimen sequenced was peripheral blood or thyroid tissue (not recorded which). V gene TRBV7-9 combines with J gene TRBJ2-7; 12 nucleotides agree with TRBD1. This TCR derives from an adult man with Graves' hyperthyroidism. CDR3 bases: TGTGCCAGCAGCTCGGGGGACAGGGGGCGCGAGCAGTACTTC. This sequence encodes CASSSGDRGREQYF.